A selection of T cell receptor beta chains follows, all from one sample in a study of neurological immune-mediated disorders. TCRdb recomputed calls from the 5' RACE reads with MiXCR, one row per CDR3 protein. The table shows 85,000 to 100,000 distinct CDR3 sequences, with roughly 3.5% occurring only once. The sample taken for sequencing was PBMCs. The receptors derive from a woman aged 18-35 years with multiple sclerosis. CDR3s include the opening cysteine and the closing phenylalanine or tryptophan. A D gene is named only where the DNA matches it firmly. The size of a clone is reported for some rows only, either as once, few or many, or as a class for expanded clones.

v_call	j_call	clone_size	d_call	cdr3_nt	cdr3_aa
TRBV5-6	TRBJ1-1	many	-	TGTGCCAGCAGCTATGGACGGGTGAACACTGAAGCTTTCTTT	CASSYGRVNTEAFF
TRBV6-1	TRBJ2-7	many	-	TGTGCCAGCGCTGCAATATTTTCCTACGAGCAGTACTTC	CASAAIFSYEQYF
TRBV28	TRBJ2-3	many	TRBD2	TGTGCCCGAGGGACTAGCGGGTACCGCACAGATACGCAGTATTTT	CARGTSGYRTDTQYF
TRBV29-1	TRBJ1-5	many	TRBD1	TGCAGCGGTCAACAGGGGAATCAGCCCCAGCATTTT	CSGQQGNQPQHF
TRBV25-1	TRBJ2-7	-	-	TGTGCCAGCAAGAGGACCGCGTCCTACGAGCAGTACTTC	CASKRTASYEQYF
TRBV6-2/TRBV6-3	TRBJ2-7	many	-	TGTGCCAGCAGTTACTACGACTTGAGTTGGGTAGGCGACGAGCAGTACTTC	CASSYYDLSWVGDEQYF
TRBV29-1	TRBJ1-3	many	-	TGCAGCGTTGGAGCAGGCTCTGGAAACACCATATATTTT	CSVGAGSGNTIYF
TRBV20-1	TRBJ2-3	many	TRBD2	TGCAGTGCAAAAGCGGGGGTCAGCACAGATACGCAGTATTTT	CSAKAGVSTDTQYF
TRBV10-3	TRBJ2-6	many	-	TGTGCCATCTCGACCGGAATCTCTGGGGCCAACGTCCTGACTTTC	CAISTGISGANVLTF
TRBV27	TRBJ2-3	many	-	TGTGCCAGCAGTTTCCTTCGCTCAGATACGCAGTATTTT	CASSFLRSDTQYF
TRBV20-1	TRBJ1-5	many	-	TGCAGTGCCACGCAAGATAGCAATCAGCCCCAGCATTTT	CSATQDSNQPQHF
TRBV6-5	TRBJ2-1	many	-	TGTGCCAGCAGTTACTTCGGGACTCCAGGGAATAGCTCCTACAATGAGCAGTTCTTC	CASSYFGTPGNSSYNEQFF
TRBV5-6	TRBJ2-1	many	-	TGTGCCAGCAGCCGAGACTGGATTAGCTCCTACAATGAGCAGTTCTTC	CASSRDWISSYNEQFF
TRBV24-1	TRBJ2-3	many	-	TGTGCCACCAGTGATAGGTTGATAGATACGCAGTATTTT	CATSDRLIDTQYF
TRBV12-3/TRBV12-4	TRBJ1-1	many	-	TGTGCCAGCAGCCACACCACAGGGAACACTGAAGCTTTCTTT	CASSHTTGNTEAFF
TRBV20-1	TRBJ2-3	many	-	TGCAGTGCTGGGTCGCTACGGGCTAGCACAGATACGCAGTATTTT	CSAGSLRASTDTQYF
TRBV7-2	TRBJ1-6	many	TRBD1	TGTGCCAGCAGCTCGGGACAGTTCTATAATTCACCCCTCCACTTT	CASSSGQFYNSPLHF
TRBV5-1	TRBJ2-3	many	TRBD1	TGCGCCAGCAGCGAAGACAGGGGGTTAGATACGCAGTATTTT	CASSEDRGLDTQYF
TRBV6-6	TRBJ1-2	few	-	TGTGCCAGCAAGGCAGAGGATAACTATGGCTACACCTTC	CASKAEDNYGYTF
TRBV5-1	TRBJ2-6	many	-	TGCGCCAGCAGCCCCCCGGAGGGTTCTGGGGCCAACGTCCTGACTTTC	CASSPPEGSGANVLTF
TRBV27	TRBJ2-7	many	-	TGTGCCAGCAGGCAGGGCCCCTACGAGCAGTACTTC	CASRQGPYEQYF
TRBV7-9	TRBJ1-4	many	-	TGTGCCAGCAGCTTAACGGCAGGGAATGAAAAACTGTTTTTT	CASSLTAGNEKLFF
TRBV7-6	TRBJ1-1	many	-	TGTGCCAGCAGCTTAGATTCGGGGGCAGCTGAAGCTTTCTTT	CASSLDSGAAEAFF
TRBV27	TRBJ2-1	many	TRBD1	TGTGCCAGCAGTTGGGGACAGGGGGGGGCTGGGGATGAGCAGTTCTTC	CASSWGQGGAGDEQFF
TRBV20-1	TRBJ2-3	many	-	TGCAGTGCTAGAGCTCGGAGGGGGGGACTTACGGATACGCAGTATTTT	CSARARRGGLTDTQYF
TRBV5-1	TRBJ2-5	many	-	TGCGCCAGCAGCTTGTCGGGCGCGGCCCAGTACTTC	CASSLSGAAQYF
TRBV6-2/TRBV6-3	TRBJ2-3	-	TRBD2	TGTGCCAGCGGGTTTAGCGGGAGGACAGATACGCAGTATTTT	CASGFSGRTDTQYF
TRBV3-1	TRBJ1-2	many	TRBD1	TGTGCCAGCAGCCAAGCGTATAGGGGGCCTAACTATGGCTACACCTTC	CASSQAYRGPNYGYTF
TRBV7-8	TRBJ1-2	many	-	TGTGCCAGCAGCCCGGGACCGGAACCTTACTATGGCTACACCTTC	CASSPGPEPYYGYTF
TRBV20-1	TRBJ1-1	many	-	TGCAGTGCTAGAGAGGGGGGATTCCTGAACACTGAAGCTTTCTTT	CSAREGGFLNTEAFF
TRBV2	TRBJ1-5	-	-	TGTGCCAGCAGTGCCAGCAATCAGCCCCAGCATTTT	CASSASNQPQHF
TRBV5-1	TRBJ1-1	many	TRBD1	TGCGCCAGCAGCCCGACAGGGTTGGGGGGCACTGAAGCTTTCTTT	CASSPTGLGGTEAFF
TRBV10-3	TRBJ1-6	few	TRBD1	TGTGCCATCAGTGGGCAGGGGGCAAGGTCACCCCTCCACTTT	CAISGQGARSPLHF
TRBV11-2	TRBJ1-2	many	TRBD1	TGTGCCAGCAGCTTAGATCATTGGACAGGGCCACGGGAGGGCTACACCTTC	CASSLDHWTGPREGYTF
TRBV20-1	TRBJ2-3	many	-	TGCAGTGCTGTGGGTGGGTGGGGCACAGATACGCAGTATTTT	CSAVGGWGTDTQYF
TRBV20-1	TRBJ2-1	-	-	TGCAGTGCTAACCTGGACAGCCGTTCTAGGTACAATGAGCAGTTCTTC	CSANLDSRSRYNEQFF
TRBV2	TRBJ2-7	many	TRBD2	TGTGCCAGCACCGGGGGGTCTACCTACGAGCAGTACTTC	CASTGGSTYEQYF
TRBV6-6	TRBJ2-1	many	TRBD1	TGTGCCAGCAGTTCCTCCGGGACAGATTTTAGGGATGAGCAGTTCTTC	CASSSSGTDFRDEQFF
TRBV4-2	TRBJ2-1	many	TRBD2	TGTGCCAGCAGCCATAGCGGGGGCAGGAATGAGCAGTTCTTC	CASSHSGGRNEQFF
TRBV7-2	TRBJ2-1	many	TRBD2	TGTGCCAGCAGCTTTACGGGGGGAGGTAATGAGCAGTTCTTC	CASSFTGGGNEQFF
TRBV7-2	TRBJ1-1	many	-	TGTGCCAGCAGCCAACCTTTCGAGAACACTGAAGCTTTCTTT	CASSQPFENTEAFF
TRBV5-1	TRBJ1-2	many	-	TGCGCCAGCAGCTTGGATGAGGGGCGCTATGGCTACACCTTC	CASSLDEGRYGYTF
TRBV7-9	TRBJ2-2	many	TRBD1	TGTGCCAGCAGACGACAGGGGGCCACCGGGGAGCTGTTTTTT	CASRRQGATGELFF
TRBV20-1	TRBJ2-4	many	-	TGCAGTGGAGAGAGGAACATTCAGTACTTC	CSGERNIQYF
TRBV24-1	TRBJ2-7	many	-	TGTGCCACCAGTGCCATGAACCGGGACGGCTCCTACGAGCAGTACTTC	CATSAMNRDGSYEQYF
TRBV27	TRBJ2-3	many	TRBD2	TGTGCCAGCACCCTTACTAGCGGGGGGGTCTGGGATACGCAGTATTTT	CASTLTSGGVWDTQYF
TRBV20-1	TRBJ1-4	many	TRBD1	TGCAGTGTTCCGGGACAGGGGTCGTCAAAACTGTTTTTT	CSVPGQGSSKLFF
TRBV5-1	TRBJ1-4	many	-	TGCGCCAGCAGCCCCCCCCGGGCACCTAATGAAAAACTGTTTTTT	CASSPPRAPNEKLFF